This T cell receptor beta chain was recorded in a study of blood T cells in healthy people across ages (dated by TCRdb to about 2015). With regard to the full study: In model experiments, roughly one uniquely barcoded TCR beta cDNA molecule per two T cells was captured by template switching. To avoid experimental bias, donors of different ages were distributed randomly across sequencing lanes. Using the same blood draw, the study looked at two additional independent replicas of 1 million unique cDNA reads for two donors, one aged 18 to 30 and the other aged 80 or older. The donors were divided into four age groups: young (average around 16 years), middle-aged (about 41), aged (62) and long-lived (about 79). The study measured age-related changes in TCR beta repertoire diversity using deep sequencing normalized with unique cDNA molecular identifiers. The full study reports these points: Because the CMV infection status of the donors was unknown, age-related changes in expanded clonotypes may potentially have been confounded. Observed TCR beta diversity correlated strongly with the percentage of naive T cells measured by flow cytometry. Compared with the aged group, the long-lived group had more naive CD4+ T cells, fewer expanded clones and increased TCR diversity, suggesting age selection. Conclusive comparison of naive and antigen-experienced compartments was prevented by the profiling of bulk unsorted PBMCs. Estimates of total diversity based on one million sequenced T cells were regarded as lower bounds and as underestimates. Observed TCR beta diversity per million T cells fell roughly linearly with age, and a significant reduction was already apparent by age around 40.

Library creation used 5' RACE. Sequencing took place on an Illumina HiSeq 2500. A second PCR of about 7 to 12 cycles was performed with a sample-barcoded 5' primer and a J-beta primer mix. Each TCR beta cDNA molecule received a unique molecular identifier from a template-switch 5' adaptor carrying 12 random nucleotides. Each sample yielded at least 3 million CDR3-containing paired-end reads. First-strand cDNA synthesis was performed from all RNA using the Mint cDNA synthesis kit, with priming by a TRBC-specific oligonucleotide. After uracil-DNA glycosylase treatment, a first 18-cycle PCR used universal primers M1SS and BC2_uni_R on all cDNA. The original methods were these. For normalization, 1 million high-quality reads, each with a distinct molecular identifier, were randomly selected from each sample. Reads sharing molecular identifiers were discarded rather than binned into consensus sequences. MiTCR, run with a Q25 quality threshold and the strictest error-elimination algorithm, handled CDR3 identification, clonotype clustering and error correction. A nonparametric unseen species model with Euler transformation was used to estimate lower-bound total TCR beta diversity. The raw public data were reprocessed by TCRdb itself: fastp quality trimming at Q25, MiXCR clonotype calling, in-frame beta chains only. When rows share a CDR3 protein, they turn into one entry using the most common DNA and genes. The V and J calls here are based on TCRdb, not the publication. This sample holds approximately 1.5 million distinct CDR3 sequences; roughly a third were observed only once. About 11% of the sample belongs to the ten largest clones.

The roughly 42 donors, aged 6 to 90 years, were systemically healthy Caucasian individuals from Russia. Roughly 10 milliliters of peripheral blood were collected from each donor into EDTA-treated Vacutainer tubes. PBMCs were isolated by Ficoll-Paque density-gradient centrifugation, with at least 6 million obtained per sample. Total RNA was extracted from PBMCs with Trizol reagent, with at least 5.5 micrograms obtained per sample. Naive CD45RAhigh/CD27high T cell percentages were measured by flow cytometry on a PBMC aliquot from every donor. This clonotype was detected once. Its target antigen remains unknown. Nothing much larger sits one base from this clone, and base qualities are not available. One read gives only weak evidence. From the cysteine up to the phenylalanine, the CDR3 has a length of 14 residues. The entry retains the CDR3 DNA only, 42 bases that are in frame from base 1. Between the V and J ends, shortened by 5 bases and 8 bases respectively, the junction contains 18 bases.

The sample was blood. The chain is encoded by TRBV12-3 or TRBV12-4 joined to TRBJ1-2; a confident D gene designation cannot be given. The clonotype originates from a woman aged 25 to 45 in good health. This receptor carries the CDR3 CASSPPARREGYTF. The DNA sequence is as follows: TGTGCCAGCAGTCCCCCGGCCCGGCGAGAGGGCTACACCTTC.